These 10 T cell receptor beta chains were all obtained from the same sample, sequenced in a study of pediatric ulcerative colitis. Rectal tissue came from one to two pinch biopsies taken at colonoscopy. TCRdb's table, derived via immunoSEQ multiplex PCR, lists solely in-frame clones and lacks some. The data contain tens of thousands of clones, about 65% of them singletons. The source material was gut tissue. These receptors all stem from a boy younger than 18 with severe ulcerative colitis.

The gene calls are TRBV4-2 and TRBJ1-4; D is undetermined. Germline V gene data show CDR1 as LGHNA and CDR2 as YNFKEQ. Trimming stripped 0 bases from V and 6 bases from J, with 14 bases between. The CDR3 loop spans 16 amino acids. The CDR3 spells CASSQEGGRADEKLFF. The CDR3 DNA follows: TGTGCCAGCAGCCAAGAGGGCGGGAGGGCGGATGAAAAACTGTTTTTT.

The chain couples TRBV5-1 to TRBJ1-5, with TRBD1 as a possible D gene (5 bases). The germline V gene has CDR1 SGHRS and CDR2 YFSETQ. The CDR3 has 15 residues. The V and J ends lost 4 bases and 6 bases respectively, with 17 bases between them. The chain's CDR3 is CASSPGVSTSQPQHF. In DNA form, the CDR3 reads TGCGCCAGCAGCCCGGGGGTTAGTACCAGTCAGCCCCAGCATTTT.

The genes are TRBV5-1 and TRBJ2-1; tentative D call: TRBD1 (7 bases). The CDR3 is 16 residues long. V lost 7 bases and J 7 bases, leaving 24 bases between the germline ends. The germline CDR1 and CDR2 sequences are SGHRS and YFSETQ. The CDR3 nucleotides are TGCGCCAGCGCCTCGGAGGGGGCCCTTTGGGGGAATGAGCAGTTCTTC. The encoded protein is CASASEGALWGNEQFF.

The chain recombines TRBV10-1 with TRBJ2-7; a weak D match, TRBD1 (5 bases). The V gene's germline CDR1 is WNHNN and CDR2 SYGVQD (reference sequence). Trimming pared 3 bases from V and 2 bases from J, leaving 14 bases between. CDR3 length equals 15 residues. CDR3 sequence reads: CASSEQARNPYEQYF. The CDR3 DNA follows: TGCGCCAGCAGTGAACAGGCGCGCAACCCCTACGAGCAGTACTTC.

The chain combines TRBV2 with TRBJ2-5, with 10 nucleotides matching TRBD2. Germline V gene lookup returns CDR1 SNHLY and CDR2 FYNNEI. This CDR3 comprises 15 residues. V dropped 6 bases and J dropped 5; count of bases not matched to a gene: 9. CDR3 bases: TGTGCCAGCAGAGCGGGAGGGCCGGGGCGCGAGACCCAGTACTTC. Translated, it gives CASRAGGPGRETQYF.

V and J are TRBV4-1 and TRBJ1-2; D call uncertain. Germline CDR1 reads MGHRA; CDR2 reads YSYEKL. This CDR3 has 15 residues. V lost 1 base to trimming and J lost 5 bases, with 14 bases between them. This CDR3 is CASSQGIGRWYGYTF. CDR3 nucleotide sequence: TGCGCCAGCAGCCAAGGGATAGGGAGGTGGTATGGCTACACCTTC.

This chain connects TRBV19 to TRBJ2-1; D uncertain. Trimming removed 6 bases from V and 15 bases from J, with 18 bases in between. The germline V gene has CDR1 LNHDA and CDR2 SQIVND (reference sequence). This CDR3 has 12 residues. The DNA for the CDR3 is TGTGCCAGTAGGCCCTCTACTCCGGAGTGGTTCTTC. Protein: CASRPSTPEWFF.

The V call is TRBV19, the J call TRBJ1-2; TRBD1 matches 8 bases. The CDR3 length is 14 residues. Germline assignment: CDR1 LNHDA and CDR2 SQIVND (reference sequence). V was pared by 5 bases and J by 3 bases, with 5 bases of the junction left unmatched. Written as DNA, the CDR3 is TGTGCCAGTAGTCTCAGGGGGCGCTACTATGGCTACACCTTC. Its translation: CASSLRGRYYGYTF.

The rearrangement links TRBV10-2 to TRBJ1-2; D call uncertain. The CDR3 runs 14 residues. The germline CDR1 and CDR2 sequences are WSHSY and SAAADI. Trimming cost V 0 bases and J 8 bases, with 13 bases left between them. The CDR3: CASSESPSPNGYTF. For the CDR3, the DNA is TGCGCCAGCAGTGAGTCTCCCTCCCCTAACGGCTACACCTTC.

The V gene is TRBV7-2, the J gene TRBJ1-1; maybe TRBD1 (6 bases). Trimming removed 0 bases at V and 6 bases at J, with 11 bases between. CDR1 and CDR2 (germline): SGHTA, FQGNSA. The CDR3 length is 14 residues. The CDR3 coding sequence is TGTGCCAGCAGCTTAGCGCCGGGGGGCCCTGAAGCTTTCTTT. Protein: CASSLAPGGPEAFF.